The rows below give T cell receptor beta chains drawn from one sample of a study of cytomegalovirus exposure and HLA in healthy donors. Some clones are missing from TCRdb's copy, which holds only in-frame ones; the method was immunoSEQ multiplex PCR. The sample contains about 160,000 clones, around four fifths of which appear only once. The sample was PBMCs. The receptors derive from a man aged 50 to 59 in good health and CMV-seropositive. The CDR3 runs from the conserved cysteine through the conserved F or W. D genes are given only for firm matches. Size values are once, few and many counts, or a class for expanded clones, and some rows have none.

j_call d_call v_call clone_size cdr3_aa cdr3_nt
TRBJ1-3 . TRBV6-5 . CASSYSSGTGNTIYF TGTGCCAGCAGTTACTCGTCGGGGACTGGAAACACCATATATTTT
TRBJ1-4 . TRBV27 . CASSFGQGIGKLFF TGTGCCAGCAGTTTCGGTCAGGGGATAGGAAAACTGTTTTTT
TRBJ1-6 . TRBV27 . CASSLNGAGDSPLHF TGTGCCAGCAGTTTAAATGGCGCAGGGGACTCACCCCTCCACTTT
TRBJ2-5 . TRBV19 . CASREGENQETQYF TGTGCCAGTAGAGAGGGGGAAAACCAAGAGACCCAGTACTTC
TRBJ2-3 . TRBV11-1 . CASSVRADTQYF TGTGCCAGCAGTGTCAGGGCTGATACGCAGTATTTT
TRBJ2-7 . TRBV7-9 . CSSSYRELPQYF TGTTCCAGCAGCTACCGGGAGCTCCCCCAGTACTTC
TRBJ1-6 . TRBV30 . CAWSVVTANSPLHF TGTGCCTGGAGTGTCGTGACAGCGAATTCACCCCTCCACTTT
TRBJ1-3 TRBD1 TRBV4-3 . CASSQVPQGFGNTIYF TGCGCCAGCAGCCAAGTCCCACAGGGGTTCGGAAACACCATATATTTT
TRBJ2-1 TRBD1 TRBV29-1 . CSVEGQGAHNEQFF TGCAGCGTTGAGGGACAGGGGGCCCACAATGAGCAGTTCTTC
TRBJ2-7 . TRBV21-1 . CASSALGAALSYEQYF TGTGCCAGCAGCGCCCTGGGGGCAGCGCTCTCCTACGAGCAGTACTTC
TRBJ2-7 TRBD2 TRBV6-5 . CASSGTRPHEQYF TGTGCCAGCAGTGGGACTAGGCCCCACGAGCAGTACTTC
TRBJ1-2 TRBD1 TRBV5-1 once CASSLGMKQGARGYTF TGCGCCAGCAGCTTGGGAATGAAACAGGGGGCGCGGGGCTACACCTTC
TRBJ2-5 TRBD1 TRBV6-4 . CASSDNSVRGGEETQYF TGTGCCAGCAGTGACAATTCAGTACGAGGGGGCGAGGAGACCCAGTACTTC
TRBJ1-1 . TRBV7-2 . CASSLVGGRSNTEAFF TGTGCCAGCAGCTTAGTTGGGGGCAGATCGAACACTGAAGCTTTCTTT
TRBJ2-7 TRBD2 TRBV14 . CASSQVLAGATDYEQYF TGTGCCAGCAGCCAAGTGCTAGCGGGAGCGACCGACTACGAGCAGTACTTC
TRBJ1-1 . TRBV29-1 . CSVERGGLGTQNTEAFF TGCAGCGTTGAGAGGGGGGGACTAGGGACACAGAACACTGAAGCTTTCTTT
TRBJ1-1 . TRBV18 . CASSQRGGSTTEAFF TGTGCCAGCTCGCAGCGCGGGGGGTCGACCACTGAAGCTTTCTTT
TRBJ1-5 . TRBV27 . CASSTRAGNNQPQHF TGTGCCAGCAGTACACGGGCGGGAAACAATCAGCCCCAGCATTTT
TRBJ2-7 TRBD1 TRBV2 . CASSDSDRAYEQYF TGTGCCAGCAGTGATTCGGACAGGGCTTACGAGCAGTACTTC
TRBJ1-2 . TRBV29-1 . CSVGSLGGGYGYTF TGCAGCGTTGGTAGCCTCGGGGGGGGCTATGGCTACACCTTC
TRBJ1-2 . TRBV18 . CASSPRVGGLYYGYTF TGTGCCAGCTCACCACGGGTCGGGGGGCTTTACTATGGCTACACCTTC
TRBJ2-5 TRBD1 TRBV10-3 . CAINRGDQETQYF TGTGCCATCAACAGGGGGGACCAAGAGACCCAGTACTTC
TRBJ2-1 TRBD1 TRBV6-1 . CASSEERQGAYNEQFF TGTGCCAGCAGTGAAGAGAGACAGGGGGCTTACAATGAGCAGTTCTTC
TRBJ2-5 . TRBV7-2 . CASSLALSGRETQYF TGTGCCAGCAGCTTAGCGCTCTCGGGGAGGGAGACCCAGTACTTC
TRBJ2-7 TRBD2 TRBV28 . CASSLFIGSSGSSEQYF TGTGCCAGCAGTTTATTTATCGGTTCCAGCGGGAGTTCCGAGCAGTACTTC
TRBJ2-1 TRBD2 TRBV7-9 . CASSPRSLAGGFNEQFF TGTGCCAGCAGCCCGCGGAGCCTAGCGGGGGGGTTCAATGAGCAGTTCTTC
TRBJ1-5 . TRBV5-8 . CASSLQRGQPQHF TGTGCCAGCAGCTTGCAGCGGGGTCAGCCCCAGCATTTT
TRBJ2-2 . TRBV6-5 . CASRRGTGELFF TGTGCCAGCAGACGGGGTACCGGGGAGCTGTTTTTT
TRBJ2-5 TRBD2 TRBV5-4 . CASSRGLETETQYF TGTGCCAGCAGCCGGGGACTAGAGACAGAGACCCAGTACTTC
TRBJ2-1 TRBD1 TRBV9 . CASSPTGTGYNEQFF TGTGCCAGCAGCCCGACCGGGACAGGGTACAATGAGCAGTTCTTC
TRBJ1-1 TRBD1 TRBV7-9 . CASSPGGGRTEAFF TGTGCCAGCAGCCCAGGGGGCGGGAGAACTGAAGCTTTCTTT
TRBJ1-2 . TRBV7-9 . CASSLAVANYGYTF TGTGCCAGCAGCTTAGCGGTAGCTAACTATGGCTACACCTTC
TRBJ1-6 TRBD1 TRBV2 . CASSIRGLGSPLHF TGTGCCAGCAGTATCAGGGGGCTAGGTTCACCCCTCCACTTT
TRBJ1-5 TRBD1 TRBV19 . CASSIVQATGVYNSNQPQHF TGTGCCAGTAGTATTGTACAAGCGACAGGGGTGTATAATAGCAATCAGCCCCAGCATTTT
TRBJ2-7 . TRBV5-5 . CASSLGLVGYEQYF TGTGCCAGCAGCTTGGGACTAGTAGGCTACGAGCAGTACTTC
TRBJ2-1 . TRBV21-1 . CASSHGQGSQDEQFF TGTGCCAGCAGCCACGGACAGGGTTCGCAGGATGAGCAGTTCTTC
TRBJ2-5 . TRBV27 . CASSPSDMQETQYF TGTGCCAGCAGTCCCTCGGACATGCAAGAGACCCAGTACTTC
TRBJ2-1 TRBD2 TRBV4-2 . CASSQGTSGYNEQFF TGTGCCAGCAGCCAAGGGACTAGCGGGTACAATGAGCAGTTCTTC
TRBJ2-4 TRBD1 TRBV27 . CASSSTQGDKNIQYF TGTGCCAGCAGTTCGACACAGGGGGACAAAAACATTCAGTACTTC
TRBJ1-1 TRBD1 TRBV5-6 . CASSPTWTGWNTEAFF TGTGCCAGCAGCCCAACATGGACAGGTTGGAACACTGAAGCTTTCTTT
TRBJ2-7 TRBD1 TRBV6-5 . CASSRDSKYEQYF TGTGCCAGCAGCCGGGACAGCAAGTACGAGCAGTACTTC
TRBJ1-4 . TRBV7-9 . CSSQGRGGEKLFF TGTTCCTCCCAGGGCCGGGGGGGTGAAAAACTGTTTTTT
TRBJ2-1 TRBD2 TRBV4-2 . CASSQPTSGDTLSYNEQFF TGTGCCAGCAGCCAACCGACTAGCGGGGATACCCTCTCCTACAATGAGCAGTTCTTC
TRBJ1-6 . TRBV27 . CASRPGGIYNSPLHF TGTGCCAGCCGACCCGGGGGGATCTATAATTCACCCCTCCACTTT
TRBJ1-1 TRBD1 TRBV27 . CASSLQGGGYTEAFF TGTGCCAGCAGTCTTCAAGGGGGCGGGTACACTGAAGCTTTCTTT
TRBJ2-7 . TRBV9 once CASSVGLTYEQYF TGTGCCAGCAGCGTAGGTCTAACCTACGAGCAGTACTTC
TRBJ2-1 TRBD1 TRBV25-1 . CASSSTGLTYNEQFF TGTGCCAGCAGTTCGACAGGGTTAACCTACAATGAGCAGTTCTTC
TRBJ2-3 TRBD2 TRBV11-2 . CASSPGGVAGGKDTQYF TGTGCCAGCAGCCCCGGAGGAGTAGCGGGGGGTAAGGATACGCAGTATTTT
TRBJ1-1 . TRBV18 . CASSPETGWNTEAFF TGTGCCAGCTCACCAGAAACAGGGTGGAACACTGAAGCTTTCTTT
TRBJ1-1 . TRBV25-1 . CASSEQDFTEAFF TGTGCCAGCAGTGAACAGGACTTTACTGAAGCTTTCTTT
TRBJ2-7 . TRBV2 . CASSDVDNYEQYF TGTGCCAGCAGTGATGTCGACAACTACGAGCAGTACTTC
TRBJ1-1 TRBD1 TRBV28 . CASTGGQGSTEAFF TGTGCCAGCACCGGTGGACAGGGTAGCACTGAAGCTTTCTTT
TRBJ2-7 . TRBV7-3 . CASSADRQYF TGTGCCAGCAGCGCCGACAGGCAGTACTTC
TRBJ1-5 TRBD1 TRBV2 once CASSTDRGNQPQHF TGTGCCAGCAGTACTGACAGGGGGAATCAGCCCCAGCATTTT
TRBJ2-1 . TRBV29-1 . CSVEFTLQASSYNEQFF TGCAGTGTTGAATTTACTCTACAGGCGAGCTCCTACAATGAGCAGTTCTTC
TRBJ1-1 . TRBV11-1 . CASSMNLGGGSEAFF TGTGCCAGCAGCATGAATTTGGGGGGGGGTTCCGAAGCTTTCTTT
TRBJ2-3 . TRBV7-9 . CASSFLANDITDTQYF TGTGCCAGCAGCTTTTTGGCCAATGATATCACAGATACGCAGTATTTT
TRBJ2-1 . TRBV6-5 once CASSERTDYNEQFF TGTGCCAGCAGTGAAAGGACTGATTACAATGAGCAGTTCTTC
TRBJ1-2 . TRBV5-1 . CASALGGQANYGYTF TGCGCCAGCGCCCTGGGGGGGCAGGCGAACTATGGCTACACCTTC